This T cell receptor beta chain was found in a study of identifying expanded T cells in peripheral blood. Study results and limitations: Across healthy donors, higher total template counts meant significantly greater roughly 2-week count variance.

With regard to this clone: No antigen is known for it.

Between the trimmed V and J ends, which lost 0 bases and 3 bases, there was a span of 6 bases. CDR1 and CDR2 (germline): SGHDN, FVKESK. The CDR3 is 14 amino acids. No infections or other immune events were documented during collection. TCRdb's table, derived via immunoSEQ multiplex PCR, lists solely in-frame clones and lacks some. Of about 100,000 clones listed, approximately 88% are singletons. The rearrangement links TRBV14 to TRBJ2-1; tentative D call: TRBD1 (5 bases). The sequencing sample was made of blood. The TCR sequence derives from a person aged 18-70 years in good health. In nucleotides, the CDR3 is TGTGCCAGCAGCCAAGAAGGGGACTACAATGAGCAGTTCTTC. Its translation: CASSQEGDYNEQFF. The full variable domain, in which reference TRBV14 and TRBJ2-1 provide the parts outside the CDR3, is EAGVTQFPSHSVIEKGQTVTLRCDPISGHDNLYWYRRVMGKEIKFLLHFVKESKQDESGMPNNRFLAERTGGTYSTLKVQPAELEDSGVYFCASSQEGDYNEQFFGPGTRLTVL.